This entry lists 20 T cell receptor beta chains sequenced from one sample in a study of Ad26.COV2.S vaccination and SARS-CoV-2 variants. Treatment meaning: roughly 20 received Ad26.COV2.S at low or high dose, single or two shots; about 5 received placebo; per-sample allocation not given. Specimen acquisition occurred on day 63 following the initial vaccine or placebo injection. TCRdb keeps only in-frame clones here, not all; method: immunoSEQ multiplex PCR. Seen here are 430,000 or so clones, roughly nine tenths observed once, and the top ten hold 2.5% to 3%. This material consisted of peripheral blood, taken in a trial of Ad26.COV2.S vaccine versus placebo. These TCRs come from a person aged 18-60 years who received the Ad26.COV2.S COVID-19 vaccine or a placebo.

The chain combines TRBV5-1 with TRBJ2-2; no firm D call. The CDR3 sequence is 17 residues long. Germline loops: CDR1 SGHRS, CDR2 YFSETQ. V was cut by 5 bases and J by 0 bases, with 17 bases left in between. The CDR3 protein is CASRGPGGGSNTGELFF. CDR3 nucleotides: TGCGCCAGCAGAGGTCCTGGTGGCGGCTCGAACACCGGGGAGCTGTTTTTT.

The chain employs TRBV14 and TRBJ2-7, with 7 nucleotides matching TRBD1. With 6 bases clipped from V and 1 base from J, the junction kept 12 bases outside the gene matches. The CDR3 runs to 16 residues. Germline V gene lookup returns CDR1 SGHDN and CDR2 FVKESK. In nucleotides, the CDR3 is TGTGCCAGCAGGATACGAAATCGGGACAGTTCCTACGAGCAGTACTTC. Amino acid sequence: CASRIRNRDSSYEQYF.

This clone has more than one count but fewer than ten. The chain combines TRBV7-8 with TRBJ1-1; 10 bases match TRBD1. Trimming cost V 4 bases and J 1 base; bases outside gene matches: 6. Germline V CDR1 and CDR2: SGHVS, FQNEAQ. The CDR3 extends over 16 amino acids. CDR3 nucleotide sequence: TGTGCCAGCAGCTCCCGGGACAGGGGATCGAACACTGAAGCTTTCTTT. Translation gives CASSSRDRGSNTEAFF.

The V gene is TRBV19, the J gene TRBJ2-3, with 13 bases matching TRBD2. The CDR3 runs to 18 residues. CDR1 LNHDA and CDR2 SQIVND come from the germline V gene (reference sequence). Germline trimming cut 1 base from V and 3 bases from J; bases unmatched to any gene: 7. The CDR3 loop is CASSIVGLAGAKTDTQYF. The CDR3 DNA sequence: TGTGCCAGTAGTATAGTTGGACTAGCGGGGGCGAAAACAGATACGCAGTATTTT.

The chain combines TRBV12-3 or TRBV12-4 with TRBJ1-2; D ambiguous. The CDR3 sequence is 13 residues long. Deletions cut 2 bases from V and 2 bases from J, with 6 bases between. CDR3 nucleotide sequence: TGTGCCAGCAGTTTATCGCTCAACTATGGCTACACCTTC. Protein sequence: CASSLSLNYGYTF.

CDR3 nucleotide sequence: TGTGCCAGCAGCTTGGGCGTATGGCACGGGGAGCTGTTTTTT. Translated: CASSLGVWHGELFF. The V call is TRBV13, the J call TRBJ2-2; D gene ambiguous. The CDR3 is made up of 14 amino acids. CDR1 and CDR2 from the germline V gene are PRHDT and FYEKMQ (reference sequence). V dropped 3 bases and J dropped 7 bases, with 12 bases sitting between them.

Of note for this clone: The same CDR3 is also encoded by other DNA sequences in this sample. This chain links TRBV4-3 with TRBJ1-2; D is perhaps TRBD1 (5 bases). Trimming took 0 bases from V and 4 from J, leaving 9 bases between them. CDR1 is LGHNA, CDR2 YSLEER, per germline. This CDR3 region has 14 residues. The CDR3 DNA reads TGCGCCAGCAGCCAAGATCACGACAGCTATGGCTACACCTTC. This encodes CASSQDHDSYGYTF.

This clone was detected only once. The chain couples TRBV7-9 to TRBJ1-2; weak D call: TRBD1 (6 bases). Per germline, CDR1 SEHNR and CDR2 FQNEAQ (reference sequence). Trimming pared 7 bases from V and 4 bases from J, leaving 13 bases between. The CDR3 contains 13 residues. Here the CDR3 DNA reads TGTGCCAGCACAACCGGGGGCAGCTATGGCTACACCTTC. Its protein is CASTTGGSYGYTF.

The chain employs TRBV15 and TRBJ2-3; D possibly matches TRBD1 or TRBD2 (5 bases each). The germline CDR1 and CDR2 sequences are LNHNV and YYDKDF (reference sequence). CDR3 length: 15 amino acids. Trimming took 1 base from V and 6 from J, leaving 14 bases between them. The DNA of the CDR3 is TGTGCCACCAGCAGAGGTGGAACCCGGGGCGATACGCAGTATTTT. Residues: CATSRGGTRGDTQYF.

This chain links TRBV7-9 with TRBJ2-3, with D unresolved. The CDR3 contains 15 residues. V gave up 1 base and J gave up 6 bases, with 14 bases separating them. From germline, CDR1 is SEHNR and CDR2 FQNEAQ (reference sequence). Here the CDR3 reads CASSLEQSRGDTQYF. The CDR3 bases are TGTGCCAGCAGCTTAGAACAGTCCCGTGGCGATACGCAGTATTTT. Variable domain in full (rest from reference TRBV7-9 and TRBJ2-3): DTGVSQNPRHKITKRGQNVTFRCDPISEHNRLYWYRQTLGQGPEFLTYFQNEAQLEKSRLLSDRFSAERPKGSFSTLEIQRTEQGDSAMYLCASSLEQSRGDTQYFGPGTRLTVL.

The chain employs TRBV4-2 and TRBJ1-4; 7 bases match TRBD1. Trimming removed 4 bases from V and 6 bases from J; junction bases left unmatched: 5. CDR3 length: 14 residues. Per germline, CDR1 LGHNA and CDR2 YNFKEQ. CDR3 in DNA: TGTGCCAGCAGCCGGGAGGGGGCCGATGAAAAACTGTTTTTT. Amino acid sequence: CASSREGADEKLFF.

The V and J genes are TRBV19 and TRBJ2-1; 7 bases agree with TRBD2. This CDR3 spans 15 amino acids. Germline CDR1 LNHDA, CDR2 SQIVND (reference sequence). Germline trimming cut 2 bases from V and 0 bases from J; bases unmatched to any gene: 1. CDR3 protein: CASSIRTSSYNEQFF. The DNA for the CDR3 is TGTGCCAGTAGTATAAGGACTAGCTCCTACAATGAGCAGTTCTTC.

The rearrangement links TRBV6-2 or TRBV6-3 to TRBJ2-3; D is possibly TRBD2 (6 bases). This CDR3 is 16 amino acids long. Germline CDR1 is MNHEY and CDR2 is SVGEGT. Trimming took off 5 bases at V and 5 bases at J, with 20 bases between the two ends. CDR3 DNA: TGTGCCAGCAGTCCGCGGGGATCGACTTATATAGATACGCAGTATTTT. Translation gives CASSPRGSTYIDTQYF.

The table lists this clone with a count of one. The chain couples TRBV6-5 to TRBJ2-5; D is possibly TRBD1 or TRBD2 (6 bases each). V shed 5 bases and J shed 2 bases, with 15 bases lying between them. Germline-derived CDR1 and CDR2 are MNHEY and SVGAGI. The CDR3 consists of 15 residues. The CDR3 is CASSRPQGGQETQYF. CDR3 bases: TGTGCCAGCAGTCGGCCACAGGGAGGTCAAGAGACCCAGTACTTC.

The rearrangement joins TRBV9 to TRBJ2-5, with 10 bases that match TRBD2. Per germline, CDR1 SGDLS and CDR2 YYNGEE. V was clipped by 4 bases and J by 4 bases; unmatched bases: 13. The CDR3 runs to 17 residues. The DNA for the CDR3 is TGTGCCAGCAGCCCTGGCCCTAGCGGGAGTGTCTCAGAGACCCAGTACTTC. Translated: CASSPGPSGSVSETQYF.

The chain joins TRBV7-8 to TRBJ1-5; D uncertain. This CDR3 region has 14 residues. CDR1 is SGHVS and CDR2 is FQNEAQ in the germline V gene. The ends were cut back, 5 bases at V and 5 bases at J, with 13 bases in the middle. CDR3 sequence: CASSQSSLDQPQHF. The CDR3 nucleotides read TGTGCCAGCAGCCAGAGTTCCCTCGATCAGCCCCAGCATTTT.

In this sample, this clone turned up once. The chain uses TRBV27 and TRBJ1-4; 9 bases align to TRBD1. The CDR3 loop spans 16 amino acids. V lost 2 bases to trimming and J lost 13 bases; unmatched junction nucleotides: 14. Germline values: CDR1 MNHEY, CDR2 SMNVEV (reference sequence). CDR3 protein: CASSLVWGTGYSRLFF. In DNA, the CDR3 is TGTGCCAGCAGTTTAGTGTGGGGGACAGGGTATAGTAGACTGTTTTTT.

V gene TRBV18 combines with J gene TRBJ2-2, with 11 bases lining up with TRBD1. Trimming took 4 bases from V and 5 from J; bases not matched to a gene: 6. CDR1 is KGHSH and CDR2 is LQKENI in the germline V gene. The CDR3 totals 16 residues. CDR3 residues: CASSRGTGGRTGELFF. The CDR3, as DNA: TGTGCCAGCTCACGGGGGACAGGGGGACGGACCGGGGAGCTGTTTTTT. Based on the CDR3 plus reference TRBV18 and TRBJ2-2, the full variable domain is NAGVMQNPRHLVRRRGQEARLRCSPMKGHSHVYWYRQLPEEGLKFMVYLQKENIIDESGMPKERFSAEFPKEGPSILRIQQVVRGDSAAYFCASSRGTGGRTGELFFGEGSRLTVL.

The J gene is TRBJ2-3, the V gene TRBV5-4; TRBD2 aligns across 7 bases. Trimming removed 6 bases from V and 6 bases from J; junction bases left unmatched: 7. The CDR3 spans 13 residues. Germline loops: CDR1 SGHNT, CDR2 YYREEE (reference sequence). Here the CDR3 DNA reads TGTGCCAGCACGGGGAGGGGAAGGGATACGCAGTATTTT. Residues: CASTGRGRDTQYF.

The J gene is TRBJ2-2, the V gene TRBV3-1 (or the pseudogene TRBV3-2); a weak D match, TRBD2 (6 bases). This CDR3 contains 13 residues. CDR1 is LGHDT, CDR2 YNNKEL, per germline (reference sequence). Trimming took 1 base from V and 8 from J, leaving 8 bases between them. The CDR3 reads CASSQVLAGELFF. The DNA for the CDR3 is TGTGCCAGCAGCCAAGTCCTAGCGGGGGAGCTGTTTTTT.